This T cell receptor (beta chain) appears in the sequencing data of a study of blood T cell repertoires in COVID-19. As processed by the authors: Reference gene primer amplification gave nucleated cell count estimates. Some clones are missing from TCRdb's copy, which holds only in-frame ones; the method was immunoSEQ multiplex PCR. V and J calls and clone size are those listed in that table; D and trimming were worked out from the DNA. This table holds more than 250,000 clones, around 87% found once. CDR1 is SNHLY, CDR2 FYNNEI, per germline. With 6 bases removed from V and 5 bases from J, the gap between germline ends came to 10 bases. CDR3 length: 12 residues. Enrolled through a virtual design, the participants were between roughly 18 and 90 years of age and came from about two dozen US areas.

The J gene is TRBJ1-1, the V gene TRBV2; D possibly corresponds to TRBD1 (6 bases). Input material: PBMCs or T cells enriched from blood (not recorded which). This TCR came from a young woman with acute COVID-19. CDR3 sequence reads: CASSRTETEAFF. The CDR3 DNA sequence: TGTGCCAGCAGCCGGACAGAGACTGAAGCTTTCTTT.